This passage covers 18 T cell receptor beta chains from one sample sequenced in a study of blood T cell repertoires in COVID-19. Data came from immunoSEQ multiplex PCR; TCRdb stores just in-frame clones and leaves some out. The profile shows around 500,000 clones, around 85% of them singletons. Sequencing used PBMCs or T cells enriched from blood (not recorded which). The receptors come from a woman aged 55-69 years who had recovered from COVID-19.

V gene TRBV12-5 combines with J gene TRBJ1-5, with no clear D. V shed 5 bases and J shed 0 bases, with 8 bases lying between them. CDR3 length equals 14 residues. Germline V CDR1 and CDR2: LGHNT, FRNRAP. In DNA, the CDR3 is TGTGCTAGTGGTCCCGGGTATAGCAATCAGCCCCAGCATTTT. Its translation: CASGPGYSNQPQHF.

This chain connects TRBV29-1 to TRBJ2-7; TRBD2 matches 7 bases. This CDR3 is 11 amino acids long. In germline, CDR1 is SQVTM, CDR2 ANQGSEA. V was clipped by 5 bases and J by 7 bases; unmatched bases: 5. This chain's CDR3 is CSVRGGNEQYF. CDR3 DNA sequence: TGCAGCGTTAGGGGAGGGAATGAGCAGTACTTC.

The chain couples TRBV5-4 to TRBJ2-7, with 9 positions matching TRBD1. V shed 0 bases, J shed 5 bases, and the junction held 6 bases outside the gene matches. Germline V gene lookup returns CDR1 SGHNT and CDR2 YYREEE (reference sequence). The CDR3 is made up of 15 amino acids. DNA of the CDR3: TGTGCCAGCAGCTTGGCCCTGACAGGGGGTGACGAGCAGTACTTC. This gives the protein CASSLALTGGDEQYF.

The chain joins TRBV5-1 to TRBJ1-5; 9 nucleotides align to TRBD1. V gave up 6 bases and J gave up 5 bases; unmatched junction bases: 9. This CDR3 region has 15 residues. The germline V gene has CDR1 SGHRS and CDR2 YFSETQ. CDR3 amino acids: CASNLSTGGHQPQHF. CDR3 DNA: TGCGCCAGCAATTTGTCAACAGGGGGCCATCAGCCCCAGCATTTT.

The gene calls are TRBV3-1 (or the pseudogene TRBV3-2) and TRBJ1-6; D call uncertain. This CDR3 comprises 14 residues. Germline V CDR1 and CDR2: LGHDT, YNNKEL (reference sequence). V was pared by 1 base and J by 8 bases, with 9 bases between. CDR3 region: CASSQVQSDSPLHF. CDR3 nucleotides: TGTGCCAGCAGCCAAGTACAGTCAGATTCACCCCTCCACTTT.

In the case of this clone: Other nucleotide sequences in the sample specify the same CDR3. The chain joins TRBV3-1 (or the pseudogene TRBV3-2) to TRBJ2-6; D is ambiguous. CDR3 length: 15 amino acids. The germline gives CDR1 LGHDT, CDR2 YNNKEL (reference sequence). With 1 base removed from V and 0 bases from J, the gap between germline ends came to 4 bases. Here the CDR3 reads CASSQASSGANVLTF. Written as DNA, the CDR3 is TGTGCCAGCAGCCAAGCGTCCTCTGGGGCCAACGTCCTGACTTTC.

This chain uses TRBV5-6 with TRBJ1-2; D perhaps matches TRBD1 (6 bases). Trimming took off 4 bases at V and 4 bases at J, with 8 bases between the two ends. The germline CDR1 and CDR2 sequences are SGHDT and YYEEEE. The CDR3 totals 12 residues. The DNA for the CDR3 is TGTGCCAGCAGCGAAGGGGGCTATGGCTACACCTTC. It is translated as CASSEGGYGYTF.

In DNA, the CDR3 is TGTGCCACCAGTGATCCCCCCAGCGACTATGGCTACACCTTC. It encodes CATSDPPSDYGYTF. The V gene is TRBV24-1, the J gene TRBJ1-2; no reliable D call. This CDR3 is 14 amino acids long. Germline CDR1 KGHDR, CDR2 SFDVKD. Trimming removed 3 bases at V and 3 bases at J, with 10 bases between.

This rearrangement joins TRBV10-3 to TRBJ2-1; the match to TRBD1 covers 9 bases. The CDR3 runs to 14 residues. Trimming cost V 6 bases and J 6 bases; bases outside gene matches: 6. Germline V gene sequence: CDR1 ENHRY, CDR2 SYGVKD. The CDR3 sequence: CAIRGQGTVNEQFF. DNA of the CDR3: TGTGCCATCAGGGGACAGGGTACCGTCAATGAGCAGTTCTTC.

J is TRBJ1-1 and V is TRBV29-1, with 7 bases that match TRBD1. CDR3 length equals 16 residues. The germline gives CDR1 SQVTM, CDR2 ANQGSEA. V lost 6 bases to trimming and J lost 1 base; unmatched junction nucleotides: 14. The CDR3 DNA reads TGCAGCGTACCAGGGGGAGAGGGACACTCGAACACTGAAGCTTTCTTT. It codes for CSVPGGEGHSNTEAFF.

This chain uses TRBV11-2 with TRBJ1-2, with 9 bases aligning to TRBD1. CDR3 size: 15 residues. V lost 5 bases to trimming and J lost 0 bases; unmatched junction nucleotides: 4. The V gene's germline CDR1 is SGHAT and CDR2 FQNNGV. The DNA for the CDR3 is TGTGCCAGCAGCAAAACAGGGGGCACTAACTATGGCTACACCTTC. Amino acid sequence: CASSKTGGTNYGYTF. The full variable domain, its missing parts supplied by reference TRBV11-2 and TRBJ1-2, is EAGVAQSPRYKIIEKRQSVAFWCNPISGHATLYWYQQILGQGPKLLIQFQNNGVVDDSQLPKDRFSAERLKGVDSTLKIQPAKLEDSAVYLCASSKTGGTNYGYTFGSGTRLTVV.

This sequence joins TRBV2 and TRBJ2-2; D is ambiguous. V lost 6 bases, J lost 5 bases, and 7 bases lay in between. Looked up from germline, CDR1 is SNHLY and CDR2 is FYNNEI. The CDR3 contains 12 residues. CDR3 sequence: CASSIRTGELFF. Written as DNA, the CDR3 is TGTGCCAGCAGCATCAGAACCGGGGAGCTGTTTTTT.

V usage is TRBV5-4 and J usage is TRBJ2-7; 9 bases align to TRBD2. V was clipped by 4 bases and J by 4 bases; unmatched bases: 12. In germline, CDR1 is SGHNT, CDR2 YYREEE (reference sequence). This CDR3 contains 16 residues. The CDR3 here is CASSPGASGASYEQYF. The CDR3 DNA follows: TGTGCCAGCAGCCCGGGCGCTAGCGGGGCCTCTTACGAGCAGTACTTC.

The chain links TRBV18 to TRBJ1-3; D unresolved. CDR3 length equals 16 residues. Germline V gives CDR1 KGHSH, CDR2 LQKENI. V was trimmed by 0 bases and J by 1 base, leaving 10 bases between them. The CDR3 is CASSPPHLFSGNTIYF. CDR3 bases: TGTGCCAGCTCACCACCACATTTGTTTTCTGGAAACACCATATATTTT.

The chain couples TRBV5-1 to TRBJ2-3; D perhaps matches TRBD2 (5 bases). The germline CDR1 and CDR2 sequences are SGHRS and YFSETQ. Trimming took 7 bases from V and 5 from J, leaving 17 bases between them. This CDR3 has 14 amino acids. The CDR3 nucleotides read TGCGCCAGCGGCCGCCGGGGAAGCGGAGATACGCAGTATTTT. It codes for CASGRRGSGDTQYF.

This chain connects TRBV19 to TRBJ1-6; D not resolved. V was clipped by 2 bases and J by 7 bases, with 9 bases between them. Germline CDR1 reads LNHDA; CDR2 reads SQIVND (reference sequence). This CDR3 is built from 14 residues. CDR3 coding DNA: TGTGCCAGTAGTATACAGGCCCCAAATTCACCCCTCCACTTT. Translated, it gives CASSIQAPNSPLHF. The full variable domain, its missing parts supplied by reference TRBV19 and TRBJ1-6, is DGGITQSPKYLFRKEGQNVTLSCEQNLNHDAMYWYRQDPGQGLRLIYYSQIVNDFQKGDIAEGYSVSREKKESFPLTVTSAQKNPTAFYLCASSIQAPNSPLHFGNGTRLTVT.

V is TRBV10-1 and J is TRBJ2-3, with D hard to call. The CDR3 consists of 13 residues. V was clipped by 2 bases and J by 6 bases, with 9 bases between them. Germline-derived CDR1 and CDR2 are WNHNN and SYGVQD (reference sequence). CDR3 sequence (DNA): TGCGCCAGCAGTGAGGTTTCGGTGGATACGCAGTATTTT. This encodes CASSEVSVDTQYF.

The V call is TRBV12-3 or TRBV12-4, the J call TRBJ1-6, with unresolved D. Deletions cut 6 bases from V and 8 bases from J, with 11 bases between. The CDR3 length is 13 residues. The CDR3 DNA reads as TGTGCCAGCAGCCCCCGGGTTTATTCACCCCTCCACTTT. This translates into CASSPRVYSPLHF.